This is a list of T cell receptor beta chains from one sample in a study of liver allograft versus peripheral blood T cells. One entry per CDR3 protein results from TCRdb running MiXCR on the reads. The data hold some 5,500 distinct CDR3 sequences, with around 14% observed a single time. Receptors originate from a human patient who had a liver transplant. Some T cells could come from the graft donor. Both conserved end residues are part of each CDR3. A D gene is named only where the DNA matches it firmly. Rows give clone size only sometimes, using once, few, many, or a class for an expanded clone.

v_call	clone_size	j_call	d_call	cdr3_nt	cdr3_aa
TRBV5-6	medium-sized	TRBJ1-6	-	TGTGCCAGCAGCTTTAGGGGCGATTATAATTCACCCCTCCACTTT	CASSFRGDYNSPLHF
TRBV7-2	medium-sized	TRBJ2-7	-	TGTGCCAGCAGCTTAAGGGACTCGTTTCCCGAGCAGTACTTC	CASSLRDSFPEQYF
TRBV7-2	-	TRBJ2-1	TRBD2	TGTGCCAGCAGCTTGTCGGGAGGGGCCTACAATGAGCAGTTCTTC	CASSLSGGAYNEQFF
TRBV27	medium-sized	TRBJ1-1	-	TGTGCCAGCGCCCTTCTACGGCAGGGATCGGCCGAAGCTTTCTTT	CASALLRQGSAEAFF
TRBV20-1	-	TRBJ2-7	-	TGCAGTGCTAGAGTAGCGACTCTCGACGAGCAGTACTTC	CSARVATLDEQYF
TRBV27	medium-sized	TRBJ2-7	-	TGTGCCAGCAGTCGAGGGGGGGAGAACGGCTACGAGCAGTACTTC	CASSRGGENGYEQYF
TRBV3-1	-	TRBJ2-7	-	TGTGCCAGCAGCCACCCGGGGAACGGAGCCTACGAGCAGTACTTC	CASSHPGNGAYEQYF
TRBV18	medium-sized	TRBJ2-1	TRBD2	TGTGCCAGCTCACCACCGCTGTGGGAGGGCAAATACAATGAGCAGTTCTTC	CASSPPLWEGKYNEQFF
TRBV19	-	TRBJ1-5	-	TGTGCCAGTATACCAACTCGTGGGGGAGTGAATCAGCCCCAGCATTTT	CASIPTRGGVNQPQHF
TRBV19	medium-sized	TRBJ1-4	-	TGTGCCAGTAGTACCTACCTCGGACAGCAAGAAAAACTGTTTTTT	CASSTYLGQQEKLFF
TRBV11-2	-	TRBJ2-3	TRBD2	TGTGCCAGCAGCCGAGCGGGACTAGCGGGGGTGTGGGATACGCAGTATTTT	CASSRAGLAGVWDTQYF
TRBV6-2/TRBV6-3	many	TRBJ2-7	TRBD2	TGTGCCAGCAGTCGACTAGCGGTAGGAGAGCAGTACTTC	CASSRLAVGEQYF
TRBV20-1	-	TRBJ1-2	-	TGCACTTTGAAGGGCGGCGCTAACTATGGCTACACCTTC	CTLKGGANYGYTF
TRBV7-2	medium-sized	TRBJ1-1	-	TGTGCCAGCAGCTTAGGGACACCGAACACTGAAGCTTTCTTT	CASSLGTPNTEAFF
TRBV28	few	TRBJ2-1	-	TGTGCCAGCAGTTTAGTGTCGAGGGCCTATGAGCAGTTCTTC	CASSLVSRAYEQFF
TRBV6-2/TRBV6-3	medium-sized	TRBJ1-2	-	TGTGCCAGCAGCCGAGACCTAAACGGAGGCTACACCTTC	CASSRDLNGGYTF
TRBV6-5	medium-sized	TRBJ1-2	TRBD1	TGTGCCAGCAGTTACACCGGGACAGGGGGCGCTGGGTATGGCTACACCTTC	CASSYTGTGGAGYGYTF
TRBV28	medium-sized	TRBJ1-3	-	TGTGCCAGCAAGAACCTTGACAGGGGAAACACCATATATTTT	CASKNLDRGNTIYF